The following is a T cell receptor (beta chain) sequence with its context. The data belong to a study of blood T cell repertoires in COVID-19. Study as a whole: The United States, Italy and Spain supplied acute and convalescent COVID-19 samples. T cells, B-cell-depleted T cells, or PBMCs supplied cDNA or gDNA.

Profiled with immunoSEQ multiplex PCR; TCRdb holds only in-frame clones, not every one. The table lists about 300,000 clones, around four fifths of them singletons. CDR3 length: 13 residues. Germline assignment: CDR1 SSHAT and CDR2 FNYEAQ (reference sequence). V lost 1 base, J lost 4 bases, and 8 bases lay in between. V gene TRBV7-7 combines with J gene TRBJ2-7; D not certain. The sequencing input was peripheral blood. The receptor was derived from a woman in her forties or fifties with acute or convalescent COVID-19. The CDR3 sequence is CASSLDTPYEQYF. For the CDR3, the DNA is TGTGCCAGCAGCTTAGACACCCCTTACGAGCAGTACTTC.